A selection of T cell receptor beta chains follows, all from one sample in a study of CD8 T cells in ankylosing spondylitis. A single record per CDR3 protein comes from TCRdb applying MiXCR to the 5' RACE reads. This sample carries 700,000 to 850,000 distinct CDR3 sequences, about 11% of them seen once, and the ten largest clones take approximately 0.46%. The sample comprised blood, either unsorted or a sorted T cell fraction (not recorded which). These receptors came from a male donor with ankylosing spondylitis. Each CDR3 is given with its conserved first and last residue. D genes are given only for firm matches. Clone size, where shown, is once, few, many, or a class for clones that have expanded.

TRBJ1-2	TRBV7-2	-	-	TGTGCCAGCAGCTTACAGGGGCAGGGCTATGGCTACACCTTC	CASSLQGQGYGYTF
TRBJ1-4	TRBV7-2	TRBD1	-	TGTGCCAGCAGCTTACTGGACAGGGCTGGAAAACTGTTTTTT	CASSLLDRAGKLFF
TRBJ2-2	TRBV11-2	TRBD1	-	TGTGCCAGCAGCTCCCTGAAGCAGGGGGCGCTTACCGGGGAGCTGTTTTTT	CASSSLKQGALTGELFF
TRBJ2-5	TRBV9	-	few	TGTGCCAGCAGCGTAGGGAATGAGGAGACCCAGTACTTC	CASSVGNEETQYF
TRBJ2-2	TRBV4-2	-	many	TGTGCCAGCAGCCAAGAGACCTTGGACACCGGGGAGCTGTTTTTT	CASSQETLDTGELFF
TRBJ1-1	TRBV9	-	few	TGTGCCAGCAGCGTAGTATCTCTACCCTTTAACACTGAAGCTTTCTTT	CASSVVSLPFNTEAFF
TRBJ1-1	TRBV27	-	few	TGTGCCAGCAGTTCCACCCTTCGAGGGAGCACTGAAGCTTTCTTT	CASSSTLRGSTEAFF
TRBJ1-4	TRBV18	-	few	TGTGCCAGCTCACCCCTAATGAGTAGTGATGGAGAAAAACTGTTTTTT	CASSPLMSSDGEKLFF
TRBJ2-1	TRBV4-3	-	-	TGCGCCAGCAGCCAAGATCTGGGCCCCCCCTACAATGAGCAGTTCTTC	CASSQDLGPPYNEQFF
TRBJ1-2	TRBV12-3/TRBV12-4	TRBD1	-	TGTGCCAGCAGCCGGAACAGGGGAATCCTGGCTGGCTACACCTTC	CASSRNRGILAGYTF
TRBJ2-6	TRBV20-1	-	-	TGCAGTGCACCGACCGGACACGACTCTGGGGCCAACGTCCTGACTTTC	CSAPTGHDSGANVLTF
TRBJ1-1	TRBV7-3	TRBD1	-	TGTGCCAGCAGCCCCACAGGGGGGACAGGGATAACTGAAGCTTTCTTT	CASSPTGGTGITEAFF
TRBJ1-2	TRBV20-1	-	-	TGCAGTGCTAGAGATTTCGCCAGTATTAACTATGGCTACACCTTC	CSARDFASINYGYTF
TRBJ2-7	TRBV11-3	-	-	TGTGCCAGCAGCCTCCGGAGCCACTACGAGCAGTACTTC	CASSLRSHYEQYF
TRBJ1-1	TRBV7-2	-	-	TGTGCCAGCAAGTCGTATTGGGCCACTGAAGCTTTCTTT	CASKSYWATEAFF
TRBJ1-5	TRBV7-2	-	few	TGTGCCAGCAGCCCGAAAGGAGGGATGAGGCAGCCCCAGCATTTT	CASSPKGGMRQPQHF
TRBJ2-3	TRBV20-1	TRBD2	few	TGCAGTGCCACGACTAGCGGGAGTGATACGCAGTATTTT	CSATTSGSDTQYF
TRBJ1-6	TRBV7-2	-	-	TGTGCCAGCAGCTTAGGGGTGGCACCCCTCCACTTT	CASSLGVAPLHF
TRBJ2-3	TRBV20-1	TRBD2	many	TGCAGTGCTTCCTACCGACTAGCCCGGGACACAGATACGCAGTATTTT	CSASYRLARDTDTQYF
TRBJ1-2	TRBV7-2	-	many	TGTGCCAGCAGCACGAAAGGAGGGACACATGGCTACACCTTC	CASSTKGGTHGYTF
TRBJ2-4	TRBV7-2	TRBD1	-	TGTGCCAGCAGCCCCACAGGGGCAAGGAACATTCAGTACTTC	CASSPTGARNIQYF
TRBJ1-2	TRBV20-1	TRBD1	few	TGCAGTGCTAGTCTTTCGCACAGGGGTCCCTATGGCTACACCTTC	CSASLSHRGPYGYTF
TRBJ2-3	TRBV5-1	-	few	TGCGCCAGCAGCTTGGTGGGGGTTGACACAGATACGCAGTATTTT	CASSLVGVDTDTQYF
TRBJ1-2	TRBV20-1	-	-	TGCAGTGCGACAGAGTTTAACTATGGCTACACCTTC	CSATEFNYGYTF
TRBJ2-7	TRBV7-8	-	-	TGTGCCAGCAGCTTAGTTCGTTCCGGGGTTAAGGCCTACGAGCAGTACTTC	CASSLVRSGVKAYEQYF